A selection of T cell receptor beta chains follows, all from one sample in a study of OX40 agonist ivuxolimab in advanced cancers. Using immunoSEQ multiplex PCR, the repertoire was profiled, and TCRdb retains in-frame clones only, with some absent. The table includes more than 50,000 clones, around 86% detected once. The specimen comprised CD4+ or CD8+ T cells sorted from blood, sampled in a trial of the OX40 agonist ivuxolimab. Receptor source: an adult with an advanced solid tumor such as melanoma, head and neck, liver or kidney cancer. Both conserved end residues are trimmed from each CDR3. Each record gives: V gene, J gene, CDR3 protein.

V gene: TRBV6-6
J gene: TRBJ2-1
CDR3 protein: ASSYSSGTGVNEQF

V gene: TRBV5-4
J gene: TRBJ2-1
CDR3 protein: ASSPSSGQGVNEQF

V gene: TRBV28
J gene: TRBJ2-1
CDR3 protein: ASRELAGGPNEQF

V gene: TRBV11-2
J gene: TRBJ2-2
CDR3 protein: ASSLVTGVGELF

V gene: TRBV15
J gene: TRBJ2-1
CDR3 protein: ATSRDPPGSSPYNEQF

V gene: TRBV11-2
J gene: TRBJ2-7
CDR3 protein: ASSLGLAALDYEQY

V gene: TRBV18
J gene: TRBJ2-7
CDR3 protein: ASSRPGLLSEQY

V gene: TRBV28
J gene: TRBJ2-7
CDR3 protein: ASSFSEGHGVYEQY

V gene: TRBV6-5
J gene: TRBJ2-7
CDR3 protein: ASRGPGRTWGEQY

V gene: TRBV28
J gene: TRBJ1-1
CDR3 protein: ASRLTGYMEAF

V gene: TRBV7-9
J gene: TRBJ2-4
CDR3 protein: ASSLLQGGIQY

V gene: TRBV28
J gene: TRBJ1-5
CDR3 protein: ASSPQGNQPQH

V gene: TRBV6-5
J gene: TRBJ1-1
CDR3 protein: ASRVDAGAEAF

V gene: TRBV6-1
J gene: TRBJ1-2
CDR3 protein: ASSGGQGMSYGYT

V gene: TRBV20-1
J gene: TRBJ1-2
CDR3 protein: SARTGYGYT

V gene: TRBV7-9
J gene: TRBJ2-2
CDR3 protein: AVDTGELF

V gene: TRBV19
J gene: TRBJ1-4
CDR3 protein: ASSWIPSGTPLEKLF

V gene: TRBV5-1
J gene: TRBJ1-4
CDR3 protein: ASSLAGEAVEKLF

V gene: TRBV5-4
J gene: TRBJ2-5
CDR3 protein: ASSPRASGSQETQY

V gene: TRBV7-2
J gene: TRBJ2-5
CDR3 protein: ASSDTSSVETQY

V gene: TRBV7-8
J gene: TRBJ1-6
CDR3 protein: ASSPTLSSPLH

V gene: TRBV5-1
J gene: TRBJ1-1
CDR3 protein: ASRLMGATLTEAF

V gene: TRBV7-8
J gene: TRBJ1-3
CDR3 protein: ASSLAYTFGQSSGNTIY

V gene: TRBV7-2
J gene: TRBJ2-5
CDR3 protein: ASTERKGGRAQETQY

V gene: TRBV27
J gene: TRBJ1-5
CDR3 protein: ASSNGWGTGVQPQH

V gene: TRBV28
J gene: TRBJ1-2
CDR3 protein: ASSTQSLNGYT

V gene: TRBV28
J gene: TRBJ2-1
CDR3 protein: ASSLSSRGYEQF

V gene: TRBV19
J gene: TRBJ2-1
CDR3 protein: ASRRAGLLF

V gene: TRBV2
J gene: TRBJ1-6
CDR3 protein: ASKEGQTNSPLH

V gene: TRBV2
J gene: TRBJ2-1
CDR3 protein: ASSKESGSYNEQF

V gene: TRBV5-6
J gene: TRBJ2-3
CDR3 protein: ASSWRTIDTQY

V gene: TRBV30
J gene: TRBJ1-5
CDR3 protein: AWSGDNWNQPQH

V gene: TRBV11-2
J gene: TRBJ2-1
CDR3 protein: ASSHLGVGSYNEQF

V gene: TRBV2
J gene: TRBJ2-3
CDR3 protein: ASSVPRGGGTDTQY

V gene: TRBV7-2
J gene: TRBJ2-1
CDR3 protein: ASKGGRENNEQF

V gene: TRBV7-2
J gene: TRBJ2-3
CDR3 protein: ASSSQAAGVGRSDTQY

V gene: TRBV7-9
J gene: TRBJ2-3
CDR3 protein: ATERTSGSTDTQY

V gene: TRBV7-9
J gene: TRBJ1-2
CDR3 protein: ASSLQGANYGYT

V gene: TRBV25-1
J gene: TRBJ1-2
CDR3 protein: ASKRQGGSDGYT

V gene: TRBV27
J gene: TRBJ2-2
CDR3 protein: ASRQGPNTGELF

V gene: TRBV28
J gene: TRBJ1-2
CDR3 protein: ASSSTDITNYGYT

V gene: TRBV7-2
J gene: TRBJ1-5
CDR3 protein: ASSLHRGHGQPQH

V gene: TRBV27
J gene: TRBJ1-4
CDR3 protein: ASSLSAGRWEKLF

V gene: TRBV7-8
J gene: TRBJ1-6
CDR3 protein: ASSTRTGNSPLH

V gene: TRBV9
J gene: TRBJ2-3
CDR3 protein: ASSALYIAGGPTDTQY

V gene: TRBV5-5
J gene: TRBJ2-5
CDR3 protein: ASSLLAGLPETQY

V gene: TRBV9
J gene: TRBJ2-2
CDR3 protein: ASSVAGYTGELF

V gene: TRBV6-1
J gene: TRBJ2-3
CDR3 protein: ASGRDSSTDTQY

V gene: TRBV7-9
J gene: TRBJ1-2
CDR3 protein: ASSLRQGANYGYT